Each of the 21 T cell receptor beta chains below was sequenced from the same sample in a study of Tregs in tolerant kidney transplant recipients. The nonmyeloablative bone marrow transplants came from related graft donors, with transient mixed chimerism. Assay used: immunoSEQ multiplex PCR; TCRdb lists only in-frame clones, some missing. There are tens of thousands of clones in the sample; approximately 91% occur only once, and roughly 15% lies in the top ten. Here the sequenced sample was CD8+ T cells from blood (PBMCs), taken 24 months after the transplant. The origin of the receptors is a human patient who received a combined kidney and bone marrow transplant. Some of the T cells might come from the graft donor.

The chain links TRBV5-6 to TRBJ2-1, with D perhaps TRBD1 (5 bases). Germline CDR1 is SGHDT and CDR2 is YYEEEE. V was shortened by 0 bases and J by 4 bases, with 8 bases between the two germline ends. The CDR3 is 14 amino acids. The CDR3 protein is CASSLGSGYNEQFF. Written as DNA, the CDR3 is TGTGCCAGCAGCTTGGGGTCAGGGTACAATGAGCAGTTCTTC.

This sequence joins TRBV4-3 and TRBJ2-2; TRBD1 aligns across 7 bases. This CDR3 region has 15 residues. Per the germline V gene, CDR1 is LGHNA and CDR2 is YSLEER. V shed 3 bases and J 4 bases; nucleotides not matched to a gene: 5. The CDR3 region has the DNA TGCGCCAGCAGCCATGTACAGGGGAGCACCGGGGAGCTGTTTTTT. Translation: CASSHVQGSTGELFF.

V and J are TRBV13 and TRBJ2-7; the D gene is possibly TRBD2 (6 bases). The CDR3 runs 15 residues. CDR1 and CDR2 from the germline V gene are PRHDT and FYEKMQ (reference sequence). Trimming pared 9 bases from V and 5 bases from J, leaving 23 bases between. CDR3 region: CASTPRRGTRDEQYF. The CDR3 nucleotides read TGTGCCAGTACTCCCCGCCGGGGGACGAGGGACGAGCAGTACTTC.

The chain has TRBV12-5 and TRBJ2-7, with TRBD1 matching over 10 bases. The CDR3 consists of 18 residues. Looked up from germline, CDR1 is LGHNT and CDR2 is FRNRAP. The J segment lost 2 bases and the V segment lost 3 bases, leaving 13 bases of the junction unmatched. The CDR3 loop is CASGFNSKAGTGAYEQYF. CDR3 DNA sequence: TGTGCTAGTGGTTTCAATTCCAAAGCCGGGACAGGGGCCTACGAGCAGTACTTC.

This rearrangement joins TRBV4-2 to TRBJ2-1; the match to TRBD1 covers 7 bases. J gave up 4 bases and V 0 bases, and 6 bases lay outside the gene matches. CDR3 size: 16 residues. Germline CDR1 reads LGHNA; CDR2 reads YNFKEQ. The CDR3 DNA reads TGTGCCAGCAGCCAAGATCGAGGGGGCCCTTACAATGAGCAGTTCTTC. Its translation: CASSQDRGGPYNEQFF.

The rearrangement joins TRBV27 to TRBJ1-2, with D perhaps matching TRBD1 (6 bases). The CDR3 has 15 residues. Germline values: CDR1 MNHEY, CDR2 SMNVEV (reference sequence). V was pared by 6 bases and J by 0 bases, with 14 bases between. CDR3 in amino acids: CASSSGTRANYGYTF. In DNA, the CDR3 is TGTGCCAGCAGCTCCGGGACAAGAGCTAACTATGGCTACACCTTC.

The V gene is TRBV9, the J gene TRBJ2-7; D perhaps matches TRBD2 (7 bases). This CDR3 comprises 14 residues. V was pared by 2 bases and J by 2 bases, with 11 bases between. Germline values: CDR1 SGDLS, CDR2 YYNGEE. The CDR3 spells CASSVGGGTYEQYF. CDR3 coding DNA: TGTGCCAGCAGCGTTGGGGGGGGCACCTACGAGCAGTACTTC.

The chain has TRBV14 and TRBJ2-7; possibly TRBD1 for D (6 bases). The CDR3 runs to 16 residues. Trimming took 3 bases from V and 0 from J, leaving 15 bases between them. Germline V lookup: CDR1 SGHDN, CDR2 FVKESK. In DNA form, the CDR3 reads TGTGCCAGCAGCCACCCCTCGACAGGCGCCTCCTACGAGCAGTACTTC. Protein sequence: CASSHPSTGASYEQYF.

This CDR3 reads CAWSRAGGRAYEQYF. As DNA, the CDR3 is TGTGCCTGGAGCCGGGCGGGAGGTCGCGCCTACGAGCAGTACTTC. The chain couples TRBV30 to TRBJ2-7; 8 bases fit TRBD2. J lost 2 bases, V lost 3 bases, and 9 bases had no gene match. CDR3 length equals 15 residues. Germline CDR1 reads GTSNPN; CDR2 reads SVGIG (reference sequence).

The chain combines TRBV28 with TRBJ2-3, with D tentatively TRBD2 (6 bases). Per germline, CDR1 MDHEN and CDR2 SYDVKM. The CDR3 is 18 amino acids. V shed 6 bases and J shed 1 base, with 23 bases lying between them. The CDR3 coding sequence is TGTGCCAGCAGCTTCCTCACTTATTGGGCTAGCGGCACAGATACGCAGTATTTT. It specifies CASSFLTYWASGTDTQYF.

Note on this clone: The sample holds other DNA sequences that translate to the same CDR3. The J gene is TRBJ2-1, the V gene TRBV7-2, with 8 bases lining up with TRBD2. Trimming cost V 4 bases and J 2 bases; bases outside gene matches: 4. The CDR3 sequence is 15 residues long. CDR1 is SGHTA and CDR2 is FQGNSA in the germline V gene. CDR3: CASSSTSGPYNEQFF. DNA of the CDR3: TGTGCCAGCAGCTCTACTAGCGGACCCTACAATGAGCAGTTCTTC.

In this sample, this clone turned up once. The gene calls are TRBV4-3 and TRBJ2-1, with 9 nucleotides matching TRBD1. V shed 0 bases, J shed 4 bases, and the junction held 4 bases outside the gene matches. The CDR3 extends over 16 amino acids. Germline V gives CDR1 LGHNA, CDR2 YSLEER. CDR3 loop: CASSQDGTGNYNEQFF. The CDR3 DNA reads TGCGCCAGCAGCCAAGATGGGACAGGGAATTACAATGAGCAGTTCTTC.

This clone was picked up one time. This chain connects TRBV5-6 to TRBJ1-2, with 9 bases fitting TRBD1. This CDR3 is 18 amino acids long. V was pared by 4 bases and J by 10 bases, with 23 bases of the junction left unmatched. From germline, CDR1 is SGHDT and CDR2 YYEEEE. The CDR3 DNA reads TGTGCCAGCAGCCGTGGCCGGGACAGGGTTGAACGAGCGGGTTTCTACACCTTC. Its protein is CASSRGRDRVERAGFYTF.

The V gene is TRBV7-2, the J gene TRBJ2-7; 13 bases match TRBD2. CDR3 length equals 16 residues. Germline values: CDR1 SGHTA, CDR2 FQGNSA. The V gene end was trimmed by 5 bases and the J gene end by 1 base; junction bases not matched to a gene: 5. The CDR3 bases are TGTGCCAGCAGCCAACTAGCGGGAGGGCCTTCCTACGAGCAGTACTTC. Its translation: CASSQLAGGPSYEQYF.

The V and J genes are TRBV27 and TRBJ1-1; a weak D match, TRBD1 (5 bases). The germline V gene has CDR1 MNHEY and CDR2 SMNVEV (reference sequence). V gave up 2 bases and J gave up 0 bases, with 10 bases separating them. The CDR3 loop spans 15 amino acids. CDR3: CASSLDRSMNTEAFF. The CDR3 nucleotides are TGTGCCAGCAGTTTAGACAGAAGTATGAACACTGAAGCTTTCTTT.

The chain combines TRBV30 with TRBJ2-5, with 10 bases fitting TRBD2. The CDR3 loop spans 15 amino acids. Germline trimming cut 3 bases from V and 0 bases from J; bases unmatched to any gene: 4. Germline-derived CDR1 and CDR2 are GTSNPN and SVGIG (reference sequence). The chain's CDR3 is CAWRGAGGYQETQYF. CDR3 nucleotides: TGTGCCTGGAGAGGAGCGGGAGGGTACCAAGAGACCCAGTACTTC.

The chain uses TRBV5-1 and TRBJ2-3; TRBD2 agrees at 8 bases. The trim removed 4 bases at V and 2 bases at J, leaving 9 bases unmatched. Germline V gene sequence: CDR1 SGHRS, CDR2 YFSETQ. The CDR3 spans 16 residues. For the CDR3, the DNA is TGCGCCAGCAGCCCCGAGGGCGGGGGGAACACAGATACGCAGTATTTT. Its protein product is CASSPEGGGNTDTQYF.

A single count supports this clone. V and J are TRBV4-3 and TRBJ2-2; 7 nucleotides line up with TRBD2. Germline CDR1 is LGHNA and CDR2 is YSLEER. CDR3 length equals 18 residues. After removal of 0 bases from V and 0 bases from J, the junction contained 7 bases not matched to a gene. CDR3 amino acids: CASSQDMTSLANTGELFF. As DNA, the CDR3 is TGCGCCAGCAGCCAAGATATGACTAGCCTTGCGAACACCGGGGAGCTGTTTTTT.

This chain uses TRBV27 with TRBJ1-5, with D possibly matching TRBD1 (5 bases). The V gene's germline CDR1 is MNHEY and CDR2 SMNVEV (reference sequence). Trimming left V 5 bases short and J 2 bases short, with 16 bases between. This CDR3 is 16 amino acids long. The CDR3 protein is CASSPSGANGNQPQHF. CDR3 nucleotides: TGTGCCAGCAGTCCATCTGGGGCGAATGGCAATCAGCCCCAGCATTTT.

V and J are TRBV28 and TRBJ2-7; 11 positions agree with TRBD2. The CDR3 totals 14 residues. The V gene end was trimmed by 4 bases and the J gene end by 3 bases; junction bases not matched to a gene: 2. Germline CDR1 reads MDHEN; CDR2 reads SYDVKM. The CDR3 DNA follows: TGTGCCAGCAGTTCCGGGACTAGCGGCTACGAGCAGTACTTC. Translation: CASSSGTSGYEQYF.

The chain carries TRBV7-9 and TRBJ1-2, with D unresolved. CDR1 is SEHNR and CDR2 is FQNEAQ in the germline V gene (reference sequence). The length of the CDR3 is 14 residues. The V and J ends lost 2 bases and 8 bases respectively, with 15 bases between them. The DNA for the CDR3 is TGTGCCAGCAGCTTAATCGGGGAGGGAGTGGGCTACACCTTC. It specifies CASSLIGEGVGYTF.